This T cell receptor (beta chain) was found in a study of blood T cell repertoires in COVID-19. Study processing details: For nucleated cells, counts were estimated from reference gene primer amplification. The assay was immunoSEQ multiplex PCR, and TCRdb's table has in-frame clones only and misses some. V, J and clone size derive from that table, while D and trimming were established from the DNA sequence. The repertoire holds about 77,000 clones, with under 95% as singletons. This CDR3 is 17 amino acids long. J gave up 4 bases and V 0 bases, and 11 bases lay outside the gene matches. Germline V gives CDR1 LGHDT, CDR2 YNNKEL (reference sequence).

The sequencing input was peripheral blood. The receptor was isolated from a woman aged 80 or older with active or convalescent COVID-19. The chain uses TRBV3-1 (or the pseudogene TRBV3-2) and TRBJ2-5, with 7 bases fitting TRBD2. The CDR3 nucleotides are TGTGCCAGCAGCCAAGAGGGGGGGTTTGGCCTCGTAGAGACCCAGTACTTC. Translation gives CASSQEGGFGLVETQYF.